This T cell receptor (beta chain) was sequenced during a study of shared T cell receptors in the human thymus. This clone occurred once. Method: immunoSEQ multiplex PCR; TCRdb's copy keeps in-frame clones and lacks some. The table lists 700,000 to 750,000 clones, approximately 85% of them singletons, with more than 0.01% in the top ten. The data were also submitted as part of a second study, on human thymus T cells. Per that paper: Thymic as well as blood repertoires seemed to favor certain V and J genes unevenly.

The sequence came from a girl less than two years old with a congenital heart defect. Sample: thymocytes.

The CDR3 loop is CATSRGREAEINSPLHF. CDR3 bases: TGTGCCACCAGCAGAGGGCGTGAGGCGGAAATTAATTCACCCCTCCACTTT. V usage is TRBV15 and J usage is TRBJ1-6; no clear D. Germline V lookup: CDR1 LNHNV, CDR2 YYDKDF (reference sequence). Between the trimmed V and J ends, which lost 1 base and 6 bases, there was a span of 16 bases. This CDR3 has 17 residues.